The clone carrying this T cell receptor (beta chain) showed up many times. What it recognizes is unknown. The sample originates from a study of early T cells in non-severe SARS-CoV-2 infection. Study-wide context: The input, bulk RNA from unsorted whole blood, was sequenced, and chains were unpaired.

Individual cDNA molecules received unique molecular identifiers during library preparation. TCRdb ran MiXCR on the 5' RACE reads and lists one entry per CDR3 protein. The sample shows 30,000 or so distinct CDR3 sequences, approximately 5.2% of them seen only once. Germline CDR1 and CDR2: MDHEN and SYDVKM. V gave up 6 bases and J gave up 1 base, with 9 bases separating them. The CDR3 consists of 14 residues. Findings and caveats of the study: Using VDJdb, the matching emphasized anti-spike CD8 responses while missing private and CD4 specificities.

Sequencing input: whole blood. The sequence came from an adult who was a healthcare worker with PCR-confirmed SARS-CoV-2 infection or an uninfected control (not recorded which). This chain joins TRBV28 and TRBJ2-2; unclear D gene. The CDR3 protein is CASRRQENTGELFF. CDR3 DNA: TGTGCCAGCAGGCGTCAGGAGAACACCGGGGAGCTGTTTTTT.